Below, one T cell receptor (beta chain) is given with its context. The data were obtained in a study of blood T cell repertoires in COVID-19. Study in general: COVID-19 samples from acute and convalescent phases originated in the United States, Italy and Spain. T cells, B-cell-depleted T cells, or PBMCs supplied cDNA or gDNA.

Sequencing was performed with immunoSEQ multiplex PCR; in TCRdb, only in-frame clones are kept and a portion is missing. The table includes more than 85,000 clones, approximately 80% detected once. Trimming removed 0 bases from V and 4 bases from J, with 15 bases in between. Germline values: CDR1 GTSNPN, CDR2 SVGIG (reference sequence). The CDR3 extends over 16 amino acids. Sequences were obtained from peripheral blood. The chain carries TRBV30 and TRBJ1-4; D not certain. The source is a man in his sixties with acute or convalescent COVID-19. Written as DNA, the CDR3 is TGTGCCTGGAGTGTAGTGGGAACCCGGGGTAATGAAAAACTGTTTTTT. This encodes CAWSVVGTRGNEKLFF.